The clone carrying this T cell receptor (beta chain) appeared many times. The antigen remains unidentified. The V end was cut by 1 base, the J end by 4 bases, with 8 bases between. The CDR3 has 13 amino acids. CDR1 is SGHNT, CDR2 YYREEE, per germline (reference sequence). This specimen comes from a study of CD8 T cells in ankylosing spondylitis. Whole-study results and caveats: From matched ankylosing spondylitis synovial fluid, disease-linked clones were reportedly recovered at significantly enriched levels. Previously reported in reactive arthritis synovial fluid and blood were some of the motif variants. Ankylosing spondylitis blood seemed to carry a telltale TCR beta motif made of seven or eight highly homologous variants.

Libraries for TCR beta were made by quantitative 5'-RACE with molecular barcodes. One entry per CDR3 protein results from TCRdb running MiXCR on the 5' RACE reads. The table records fewer than 550,000 distinct CDR3 sequences, 5.3% of them present only once. This sequence was found in a male donor with ankylosing spondylitis. The chain joins TRBV5-4 to TRBJ1-2, with D possibly matching TRBD1 (6 bases). The sequenced material came from blood, either unsorted or a sorted T cell fraction (not recorded which). The CDR3 sequence is CASSLTGTYGYTF. The CDR3 nucleotides read TGTGCCAGCAGCTTGACAGGGACCTATGGCTACACCTTC.